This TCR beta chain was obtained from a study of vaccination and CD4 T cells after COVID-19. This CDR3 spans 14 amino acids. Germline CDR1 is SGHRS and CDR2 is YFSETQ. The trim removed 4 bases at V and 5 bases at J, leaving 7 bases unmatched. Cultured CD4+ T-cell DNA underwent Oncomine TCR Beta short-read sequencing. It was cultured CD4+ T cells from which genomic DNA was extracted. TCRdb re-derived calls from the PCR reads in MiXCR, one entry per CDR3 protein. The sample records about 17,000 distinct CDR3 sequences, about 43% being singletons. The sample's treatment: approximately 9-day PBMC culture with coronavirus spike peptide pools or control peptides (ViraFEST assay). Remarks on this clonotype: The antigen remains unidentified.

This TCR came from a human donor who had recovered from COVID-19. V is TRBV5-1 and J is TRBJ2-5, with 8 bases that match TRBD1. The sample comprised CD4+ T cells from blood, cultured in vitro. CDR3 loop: CASSPRQGQETQYF. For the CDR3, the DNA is TGCGCCAGCAGCCCGAGACAGGGGCAGGAGACCCAGTACTTC.